The 3 T cell receptor beta chains listed next were all sequenced from one sample in a study of blood T cell repertoires in COVID-19. Method: immunoSEQ multiplex PCR; TCRdb's copy keeps in-frame clones and lacks some. The table includes roughly 68,000 clones, 88% detected once. The sequenced sample consisted of peripheral blood. Every receptor here comes from a human donor in a cohort sampled during active COVID-19.

The chain carries TRBV28 and TRBJ2-2; 10 bases map to TRBD2. V lost 3 bases and J lost 4; bases outside the gene matches: 5. The CDR3 totals 16 residues. Germline lookup yields CDR1 MDHEN and CDR2 SYDVKM. The CDR3 DNA follows: TGTGCCAGCAGTTTCCTAGCGGGAGCGGGCACCGGGGAGCTGTTTTTT. Translation gives CASSFLAGAGTGELFF.

The chain links TRBV19 to TRBJ1-3, with 9 positions matching TRBD1. The germline V gene has CDR1 LNHDA and CDR2 SQIVND (reference sequence). Trimming took 6 bases from V and 4 from J; bases not matched to a gene: 7. CDR3 length equals 15 residues. The CDR3 protein is CASRKTGTGGNTIYF. The CDR3 DNA reads as TGTGCCAGTAGGAAGACCGGGACAGGGGGAAACACCATATATTTT. Complete variable domain (other parts from reference TRBV19 and TRBJ1-3): DGGITQSPKYLFRKEGQNVTLSCEQNLNHDAMYWYRQDPGQGLRLIYYSQIVNDFQKGDIAEGYSVSREKKESFPLTVTSAQKNPTAFYLCASRKTGTGGNTIYFGEGSWLTVV.

In this sample, this clone turned up once. The V call is TRBV7-8, the J call TRBJ1-5; no clear D. The V end lost 2 bases, the J end lost 2 bases, and 22 bases lay between the germline ends. The CDR3 totals 19 residues. Germline CDR1 and CDR2: SGHVS and FQNEAQ. The CDR3 region has the DNA TGTGCCAGCAGCTTAATTTCGGGGAGAGCTAAGTATGGCAATCAGCCCCAGCATTTT. It encodes CASSLISGRAKYGNQPQHF.